A single sample is the source of the 8 T cell receptor beta chains below, sequenced in a study of shared clonotypes between healthy human individuals. The assay was immunoSEQ multiplex PCR, and TCRdb's table has in-frame clones only and misses some. The data contain roughly 2,500,000 clones, approximately 93% of them singletons. The specimen sequenced was naive CD4+ T cells from PBMCs. The subset is: CD45RA+ positively selected. The receptors stem from a man between 18 and 29 years old in good health. Some clones in this sample may be carry-over from other donors' samples.

The chain uses TRBV7-8 and TRBJ1-2; tentative D call: TRBD1 (6 bases). Per germline, CDR1 SGHVS and CDR2 FQNEAQ. V lost 5 bases to trimming and J lost 7 bases, with 14 bases between them. There are 13 residues in the CDR3. The CDR3, as DNA: TGTGCCAGCAGCCCGAGCAGGGGCGCTGGCTACACCTTC. It is translated as CASSPSRGAGYTF.

This sequence joins TRBV6-1 and TRBJ2-1, with D perhaps matching TRBD1 or TRBD2 (7 bases each). Trimming stripped 2 bases from V and 4 bases from J, with 15 bases between. The CDR3 covers 16 residues. Germline lookup yields CDR1 MNHNS and CDR2 SASEGT. The CDR3 here is CASSEREGAWYNEQFF. CDR3 DNA: TGTGCCAGCAGTGAAAGGGAGGGGGCGTGGTACAATGAGCAGTTCTTC.

This chain uses TRBV19 with TRBJ1-1; 7 bases fit TRBD1. Germline V CDR1 and CDR2: LNHDA, SQIVND (reference sequence). The V gene end was trimmed by 5 bases and the J gene end by 5 bases; junction bases not matched to a gene: 5. CDR3 length equals 13 residues. In DNA, the CDR3 is TGTGCCAGTAGTCGTAACAGGGGAACTGAAGCTTTCTTT. Translating gives CASSRNRGTEAFF.

Remarks on this clone: Other DNA sequences from this sample encode an identical CDR3 as well. V and J are TRBV9 and TRBJ2-7; 8 bases line up with TRBD2. The germline V gene encodes CDR1 SGDLS and CDR2 YYNGEE. The CDR3 totals 13 residues. V lost 3 bases to trimming and J lost 6 bases; unmatched junction nucleotides: 5. The CDR3 sequence is CASSAGGTFEQYF. The CDR3 DNA reads as TGTGCCAGCAGCGCGGGGGGGACATTCGAGCAGTACTTC.

The J gene is TRBJ2-3, the V gene TRBV5-5, with 7 bases matching TRBD1. V shed 1 base, J shed 2 bases, and the junction held 7 bases outside the gene matches. The CDR3 is 16 amino acids. Per germline, CDR1 SGHKS and CDR2 YYEKEE (reference sequence). CDR3 DNA: TGTGCCAGCAGCTTGACGGCAGGGGGTGACACAGATACGCAGTATTTT. It codes for CASSLTAGGDTDTQYF.

The chain carries TRBV13 and TRBJ2-7; possibly TRBD1 for D (6 bases). CDR3 length: 15 residues. The V gene lost 6 bases and the J gene lost 3 bases, with 18 bases spanning the gap. Germline CDR1 is PRHDT and CDR2 is FYEKMQ (reference sequence). CDR3 sequence: CASRFRGSGVYEQYF. CDR3 DNA sequence: TGTGCCAGCAGGTTTAGAGGTTCAGGGGTCTACGAGCAGTACTTC.

DNA of the CDR3: TGTGCCAGCAGTCAATCCTATGGCTACACCTTC. Translated: CASSQSYGYTF. The chain is built from TRBV25-1 and TRBJ1-2; D not resolved. The CDR3 contains 11 residues. Trimming removed 5 bases at V and 4 bases at J, with 5 bases between. Germline V CDR1 and CDR2: MGHDK, SYGVNS.

The V call is TRBV6-1, the J call TRBJ1-4; D is unclear. The V gene's germline CDR1 is MNHNS and CDR2 SASEGT. This CDR3 has 15 residues. Trimming took 0 bases from V and 8 from J, leaving 13 bases between them. The CDR3, as DNA: TGTGCCAGCAGTGAAGCGCAAGGGTTGGGGGAAAAACTGTTTTTT. It translates to CASSEAQGLGEKLFF.